This TCR beta chain came from a study of cytomegalovirus exposure and HLA in healthy donors (dated 2017 in TCRdb). With respect to the entire study: In an earlier analysis of several hundred of the donors, around 290 Gb of sequence data and 100 million or so unique TCR beta sequences from 150 million to 200 million T cells were reported. Approximately 300 gigabases of sequencing data and around 90 million unique TCR sequences made up an early release that covered approximately 700 HLA-typed donors. The genetic ancestry cluster associated with self-reported Caucasian donors included 81% of the roughly 390 genotyped donors. The aim of the study was to test whether cataloging public T cell receptors could identify signatures of past pathogen exposure. Using immunosequencing, the study profiled T cell repertoires from fewer than 700 subjects and related those repertoires to cytomegalovirus serostatus. Besides the first cohort of 666 subjects, a separate validation cohort made up of roughly 120 different subjects was used. To predict cytomegalovirus infection status, the study brought together high-throughput TCR immunosequencing, statistical association of individual TCRs with disease status, and machine learning. To study patterns of TCR occurrence, a later analysis re-analyzed previously published TCR beta repertoires from around 660 donors and added high-resolution HLA genotyping. In the later analysis, no new phenotypic data were used to find candidate immune exposures; instead, reliance was placed on TCR beta sequences and their occurrence across donors. An earlier analysis of around 580 of the donors used high-throughput TCR beta sequencing to judge whether each TCR beta V gene segment behaved as functional or pseudogenic. Donor age, sex, ethnicity and CMV serostatus were collected together with the repertoire data. A later genetic analysis used genome-wide SNP genotypes for about 65% of the 666 donors, treating that subset as a discovery cohort. All discovery cohort repertoires had been generated using a single sequencing platform. Both class I and class II loci were covered by HLA typing, at four-digit resolution. The number of typed donors differed by locus: 629-630 for A, B, C, DRB1 and DQB1; some 540 for DQA1; 606 for DPA1; and around 450 for DPB1. About five DR-DQ haplotypes were handled as single units for association and clustering, since linkage in the cohort was strong. Among several hundred genotyped donors of the cohort, an average of about 240,000 unique TCR beta nucleotide sequences was sequenced per donor, of which 15% to 20% were non-productive.

As regards this clone: This clone's antigen is unknown. Base qualities were left out, and no much larger clone turns up one base away.

Broad study findings and their caveats: Because some donors lacked HLA typing at each locus, the association tests relied only on the typed subset. In a later genetic analysis, a missense DCLRE1C variant was associated with V-gene and J-gene trimming of TCR beta chains, and the association was replicated in an independent cohort. While some public TCRs were present in many individuals, most TCR sequences turned up only very rarely across donors. A later analysis associated about 17,000 TCR beta sequences with specific HLA alleles at a false discovery rate of 0.05. The 87-base-pair reads could not distinguish some IMGT-functional V segments, including TRBV6-2 and TRBV6-3, so those segments were excluded. Compared with equally common non-associated chains, HLA-associated TCR beta chains in a later analysis were more clonally expanded and had lower generation probabilities. Cytomegalovirus status was reported to be diagnosed by the classifier with high specificity and sensitivity in both the original and validation cohorts. A total of around 150 TCR beta chains were listed by the study as associated with cytomegalovirus. Strong co-occurrence of HLA alleles, especially DR and DQ, made assigning TCR associations to individual alleles difficult. Correlated functional status among segregating V segments might reflect linkage disequilibrium, but an unknown experimental factor could not be ruled out. Immune exposure information for the cohort was limited to CMV serostatus. The authors suggested that the approach could potentially be extended to other disease states and immunological phenotypes. Broadly in line with IMGT annotations, most TCR beta V segments showed up in productive rearrangements about 87% or about 30% of the time in an earlier analysis of around 600 of the donors. Most CMV-associated TCR beta chains appeared to be HLA-restricted in a later analysis, and the HLA associations seemed to be driven largely by CMV exposure. Over 15 rarely observed V segments, including chromosome 9 orphons, were excluded from the earlier analysis of a few hundred of the donors because counts were too low. Presence/absence analyses assumed roughly uniform sequencing depth across donors, an assumption that may not hold. A later genetic analysis reported fewer N-insertions in productive TCRs among donors in an Asian-associated ancestry cluster than the approximately 700-donor mean. A further reported finding was that TCR beta sequences accurately predicted the HLA-A and HLA-B alleles for most subjects in the first cohort. Several of the top co-occurrence clusters appeared to be linked to parvovirus B19, influenza, CMV and Epstein-Barr virus, according to a later analysis. In vitro tests confirmed that three of the cytomegalovirus-associated TCR beta chains recognize cytomegalovirus antigens. In this cohort, only TCR beta chains were sequenced, and detectable features were limited by the absence of alpha or paired-chain data. In a later analysis, the rate of TCR association differed among HLA loci, with DRB1 alleles having the most associated TCRs and HLA-C alleles having the fewest. A cluster of highly shared sequence variants was judged likely to be a technical artifact of the sequencing pipeline.

Measured from the cysteine to the phenylalanine, the CDR3 is 17 residues long. Solely the CDR3 DNA is kept, with 51 bases framed from the first base. CDR1 MDHEN and CDR2 SYDVKM are derived from the germline V gene. V trim: 1 base; J trim: 0 bases; unmatched bases: 3. The library was produced with the immunoSEQ multiplex PCR assay. The multiplex PCR relied on a mix of 60 forward primers for TCR Vbeta segments and 13 reverse primers for TCR Jbeta segments. The CDR3 region of rearranged TCR beta genes was amplified from genomic DNA by a multiplex PCR assay. The amplified TCR beta libraries were sequenced on the Illumina HiSeq System as 87-base-pair reads. The paper's data handling went like this. Across the roughly 670 repertoires, a later analysis counted 80 million or so unique TCR beta chains, some 11 million of which were shared by at least two donors. Raw reads were error-corrected and collapsed into unique sequences with a nearest-neighbor algorithm that merged closely related sequences to remove PCR and sequencing errors. CDR3 sequences were aligned to IMGT reference sequences to assign V, D and J gene segments. For a sequence to be retained, a match of at least six nucleotides was required to both a V gene segment and a J gene segment. A rearrangement was called productive if the CDR3 had no stop codons and remained in frame with V and J, and every other rearrangement was called non-productive. Following IMGT convention, CDR3 was defined as the stretch from the second conserved V-encoded cysteine to the conserved J-encoded phenylalanine. The earlier analysis of 587 of the donors excluded any sequence lacking an unambiguous match to a single V gene segment. An earlier analysis of around 600 of the donors classified V segments as functional when productive rearrangements were above 56.7% and as segregating when the standard deviation between donors was above 5%. A statistical classification framework was built to diagnose cytomegalovirus status from the catalog of TCR beta chain sequences. In a later analysis, V and J genes were assigned by comparing TCR nucleotide sequences against IMGT/GENE-DB human TR gene sequences. Using the TCRdist pipeline, a later analysis assigned CDR3 sequences along with most-parsimonious VDJ recombination scenarios. In a later analysis, every TCR beta chain was defined by the combination of its CDR3 amino acid sequence and its V-gene family, and reads without a unique V-gene family were dropped. As a way to deal with suspected cross-contamination and a sequencing artifact, a later analysis dropped 450 to 600 nucleotide sequences that were highly shared and had low generation probability. A later analysis calculated a clonal expansion index for each public chain from normalized within-repertoire ranks of inferred template counts. In a later analysis, generation probabilities were computed with a VDJ recombination model fitted to out-of-frame rearrangements, and the resulting probabilities were checked against IGoR. In a later analysis, TCR-TCR, TCR-HLA and TCR-CMV co-occurrence was scored with hypergeometric tests, and a repertoire-size bias correction was applied to TCR pairs. In a later analysis, false discovery rates were estimated by permuting HLA or CMV assignments 20 times. In a later analysis, co-occurring TCRs were grouped using DBSCAN, with TCRdist sequence similarity added in when clustering inside HLA-allele-positive subsets. For co-occurrence clustering, repertoires with fewer than 30,000 or more than 120,000 public chains were excluded, along with about five repertoires with anomalous nucleotide sharing. This immuneACCESS table, as held by TCRdb, lists in-frame sequences with V and J called but not all clones. Of the missing ones, under half trace to an unresolved V gene in checked studies; the others have no known cause. The V and J calls and the clone size are those of that table, but D and trimming were determined from the DNA. The sample yields about 160,000 clones; around three quarters were counted once. Of the sample, approximately 1.5% falls within the top ten clones.

The cohort comprised fewer than 750 healthy bone marrow donors. At the time of sampling, every cohort member was nominally healthy, though immune exposures that went unrecorded were likely present. The donor was CMV seronegative and was included in the group of around 320 seronegative cohort members. A peripheral blood sample was provided by each donor, and peripheral blood mononuclear cells were used for TCR beta sequencing. Genomic DNA extraction from the blood cell samples was performed with the Qiagen DNeasy Blood Extraction Kit. Sequenced input: PBMCs. This receptor chain uses TRBV28 and TRBJ2-1, with 10 bases in between that match TRBD2. The receptor comes from a man in his forties in good health and CMV-seronegative. The CDR3 region has the sequence CASSLSRLAGSYNEQFF. The DNA sequence is TGTGCCAGCAGTTTATCCAGACTAGCGGGCTCCTACAATGAGCAGTTCTTC.